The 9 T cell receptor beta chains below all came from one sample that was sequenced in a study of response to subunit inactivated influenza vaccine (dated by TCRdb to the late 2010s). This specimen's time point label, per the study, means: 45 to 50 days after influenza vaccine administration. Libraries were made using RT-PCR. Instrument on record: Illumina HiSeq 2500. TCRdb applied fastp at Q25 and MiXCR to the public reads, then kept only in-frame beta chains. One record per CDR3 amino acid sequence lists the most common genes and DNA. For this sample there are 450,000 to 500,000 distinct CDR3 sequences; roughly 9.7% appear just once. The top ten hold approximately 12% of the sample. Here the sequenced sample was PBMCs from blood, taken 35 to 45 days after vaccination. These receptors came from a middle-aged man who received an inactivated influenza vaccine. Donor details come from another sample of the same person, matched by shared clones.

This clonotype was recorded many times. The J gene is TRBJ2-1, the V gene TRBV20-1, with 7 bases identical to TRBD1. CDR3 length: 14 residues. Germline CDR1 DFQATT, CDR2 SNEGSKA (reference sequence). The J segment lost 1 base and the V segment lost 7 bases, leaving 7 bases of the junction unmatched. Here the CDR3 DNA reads TGCAGTGAACTAACACAGGGGTCCTACAATGAGCAGTTCTTC. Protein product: CSELTQGSYNEQFF.

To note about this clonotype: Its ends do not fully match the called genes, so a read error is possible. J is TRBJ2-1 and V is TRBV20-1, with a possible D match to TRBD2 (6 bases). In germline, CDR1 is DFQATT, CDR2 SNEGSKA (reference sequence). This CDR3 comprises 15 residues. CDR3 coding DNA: TGCAGTGCTAGAGCCCCGACTAGGTCCTACAATGAGCACTTCTTC. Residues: CSARAPTRSYNEHFF.

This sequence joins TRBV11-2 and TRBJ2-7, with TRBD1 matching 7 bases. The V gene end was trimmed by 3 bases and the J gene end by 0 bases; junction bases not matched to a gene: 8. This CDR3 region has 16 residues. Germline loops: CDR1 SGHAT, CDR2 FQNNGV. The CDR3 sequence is CASSFSTGSGSYEQYF. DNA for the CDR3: TGTGCCAGCAGCTTTTCGACAGGGAGCGGCTCCTACGAGCAGTACTTC.

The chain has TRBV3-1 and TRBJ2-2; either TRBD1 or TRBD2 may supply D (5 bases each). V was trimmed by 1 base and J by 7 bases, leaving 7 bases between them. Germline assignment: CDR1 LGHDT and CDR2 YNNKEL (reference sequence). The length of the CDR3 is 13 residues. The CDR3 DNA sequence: TGTGCCAGCAGCCAAGGGGGGATCGGGGAGCTGTTTTTT. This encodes CASSQGGIGELFF.

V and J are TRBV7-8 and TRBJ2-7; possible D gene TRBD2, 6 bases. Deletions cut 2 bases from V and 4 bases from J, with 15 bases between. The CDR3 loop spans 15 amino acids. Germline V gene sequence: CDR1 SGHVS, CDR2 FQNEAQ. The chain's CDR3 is CASSLMEGQSYEQYF. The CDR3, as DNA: TGTGCCAGCAGCTTAATGGAGGGCCAGTCTTACGAGCAGTACTTC.

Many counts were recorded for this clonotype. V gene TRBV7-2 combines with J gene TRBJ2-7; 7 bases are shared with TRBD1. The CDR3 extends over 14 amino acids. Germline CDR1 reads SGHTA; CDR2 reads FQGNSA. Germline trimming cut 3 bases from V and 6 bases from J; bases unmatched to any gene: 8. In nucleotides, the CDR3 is TGTGCCAGCAGCTTGCTTAGGGGGCTTGGCGAGCAGTACTTC. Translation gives CASSLLRGLGEQYF.

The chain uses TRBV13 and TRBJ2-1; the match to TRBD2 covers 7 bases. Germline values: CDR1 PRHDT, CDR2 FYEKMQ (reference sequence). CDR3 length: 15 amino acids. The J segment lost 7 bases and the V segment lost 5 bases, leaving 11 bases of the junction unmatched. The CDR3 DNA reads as TGTGCCAGCAGCCGGGCGGGGGTCACCCAAAATGAGCAGTTCTTC. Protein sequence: CASSRAGVTQNEQFF.

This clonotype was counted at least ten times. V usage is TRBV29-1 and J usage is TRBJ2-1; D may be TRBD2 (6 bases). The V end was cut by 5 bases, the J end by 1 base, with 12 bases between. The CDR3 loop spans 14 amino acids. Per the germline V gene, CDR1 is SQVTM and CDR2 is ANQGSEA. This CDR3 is CSVSRSGSYNEQFF. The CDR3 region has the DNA TGCAGCGTTTCTCGGAGCGGGTCCTACAATGAGCAGTTCTTC.

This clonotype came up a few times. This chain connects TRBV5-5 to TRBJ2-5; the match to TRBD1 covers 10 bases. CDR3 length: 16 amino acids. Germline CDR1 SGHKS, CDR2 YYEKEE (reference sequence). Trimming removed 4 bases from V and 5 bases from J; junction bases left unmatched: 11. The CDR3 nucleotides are TGTGCCAGCAGCCGAGTAGACAGGGGGCTGAGGGAGACCCAGTACTTC. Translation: CASSRVDRGLRETQYF.